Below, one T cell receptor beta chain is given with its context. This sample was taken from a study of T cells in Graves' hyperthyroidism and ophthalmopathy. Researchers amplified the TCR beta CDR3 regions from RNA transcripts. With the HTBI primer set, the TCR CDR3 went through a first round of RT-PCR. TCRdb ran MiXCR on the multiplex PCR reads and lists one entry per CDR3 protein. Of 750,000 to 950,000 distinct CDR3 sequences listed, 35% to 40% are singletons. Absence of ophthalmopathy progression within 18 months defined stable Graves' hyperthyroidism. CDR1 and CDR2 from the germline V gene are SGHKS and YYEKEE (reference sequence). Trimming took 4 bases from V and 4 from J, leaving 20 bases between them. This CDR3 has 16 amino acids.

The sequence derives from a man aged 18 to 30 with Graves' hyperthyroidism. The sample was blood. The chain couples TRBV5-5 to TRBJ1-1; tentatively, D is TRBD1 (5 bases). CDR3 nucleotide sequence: TGTGCCAGCAGCACGGGGACGTCTCGGTTAGGCACTGAAGCTTTCTTT. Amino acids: CASSTGTSRLGTEAFF.